This TCR beta chain was sequenced for a study of CD8 T cells in Susac syndrome (dated by TCRdb to between 2017 and 2020). The study in broad terms: Among the Susac syndrome patients who were sequenced, clinically active disease was present in more than 5 and clinical remission was observed in about eight. Susac syndrome patients were therapy-naive, on corticosteroids (some also receiving IVIg), or on IVIg alone at blood withdrawal. Whether CD8+ T cell activation and differentiation in Susac syndrome was antigen driven was tested using repertoire sequencing. CD8+ T cell repertoire clonality was compared between some 13 healthy donors, approximately 14 Susac syndrome patients and roughly 15 multiple sclerosis patients.

The CDR3 measures 14 amino acids from cysteine to phenylalanine. Kept here is only the CDR3 DNA, which spans 42 bases and is read in frame from base 1. CDR1 is given as LNHDA and CDR2 as SQIVND, both from the germline V gene (reference sequence). V is pared back by 5 bases and J by 8 bases, with 17 bases lying between the germline termini. Points on this clonotype: The target of this receptor is not known. Base qualities are missing; no much larger clone stands one base away.

High-throughput TCR beta sequencing profiled peripheral blood CD8+ and CD4+ T cells from healthy donors, Susac syndrome patients and multiple sclerosis patients. The Susac syndrome patients fulfilled recently defined diagnostic criteria for definite or probable disease. Bulk CD8+ and CD4+ T cells were purified by magnetic negative isolation, whereas CD8+ TEMRA cells were enriched by FACS. Blood was drawn into EDTA tubes, processed within 24 hours, and PBMCs were isolated by density gradient centrifugation. PBMCs intended for TCR sequencing were cryopreserved in liquid nitrogen and thawed later in a water bath at 37 degrees C. Purity of sorted or isolated CD4+, CD8+ and CD8+ TEMRA cells was at least 90%. RNA was extracted with the RNeasy kit and about 0.45 to 1 ug was reverse transcribed using random hexamers. The immunoSEQ multiplex PCR assay, covering 54 Vbeta and 13 Jbeta segments, was used to amplify TCR beta CDR3 regions. Bias from PCR amplification was corrected by using a synthetic template baseline for primer optimization and for computational correction. From the authors' description of their analysis: Only productive sequences were kept, with reads annotated to V, D and J genes according to IMGT and analyzed in immunoSEQ Analyzer. Clonality was computed as one minus Shannon entropy normalized by log2 of the number of productive unique sequences. Public and private clones were assessed among the 100 most prevalent clones of each patient and control. Susac-specific clones were defined as absent from healthy and MS cohorts, about 1,000 published viral clones and other ImmuneACCESS disease sequences. TCRdb ran its own pipeline on the public reads, namely fastp trimming at Q25 and MiXCR clone calling, and kept in-frame beta chains. Each entry merges the rows of one CDR3 protein and shows their most common DNA and genes. What appears here as the V and J calls and clone size reflects TCRdb's work, not the paper's. The sample profile shows around 25,000 distinct CDR3 sequences; 80% to 95% of them were found once. The ten largest clones add up to roughly 0.62% of the sample.

Paper-wide results and their limitations: Clonal expansion was observed in Susac syndrome CD8+ repertoires, with the highest expansion in CD8+ TEMRA cells and greater expansion in clinically active than in remitting patients. Over 15 Susac-specific public clones were identified in the total CD8+ repertoire, and four to six Susac-specific public clones were identified in the CD8+ TEMRA repertoire. The number of individuals in the TCR sequencing and HLA analysis was recognized as being relatively small.

Sequencing input: CD8+ T cells from PBMCs. The V and J genes are TRBV19 and TRBJ2-3, and the D gene may be TRBD2, 6 bases matching. The source is a human donor with Susac syndrome. At the DNA level, the sequence is TGTGCCAGTAGTCTTCGACTAGAGTACGGTACGCAGTATTTT. Its translation reads: CASSLRLEYGTQYF.